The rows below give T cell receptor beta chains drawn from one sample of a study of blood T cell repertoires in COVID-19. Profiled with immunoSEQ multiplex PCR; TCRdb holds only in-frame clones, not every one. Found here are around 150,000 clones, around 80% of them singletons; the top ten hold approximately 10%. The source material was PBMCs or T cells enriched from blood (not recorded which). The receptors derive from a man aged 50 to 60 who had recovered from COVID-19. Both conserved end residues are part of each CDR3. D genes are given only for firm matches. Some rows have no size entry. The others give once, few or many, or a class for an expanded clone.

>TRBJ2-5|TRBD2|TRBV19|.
CASSGGLVQETQYF
TGTGCCAGTAGTGGGGGACTAGTCCAAGAGACCCAGTACTTC
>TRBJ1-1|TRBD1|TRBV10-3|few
CAISTGVGPLEAFF
TGTGCCATCAGTACAGGGGTAGGGCCCCTTGAAGCTTTCTTT
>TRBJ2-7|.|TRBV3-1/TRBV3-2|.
CASSQGSGIGYEQYF
TGTGCCAGCAGCCAAGGATCGGGGATAGGCTACGAGCAGTACTTC
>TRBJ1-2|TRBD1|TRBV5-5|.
CASSWTGPLGYGYTF
TGTGCCAGCAGCTGGACAGGGCCCCTGGGATATGGCTACACCTTC
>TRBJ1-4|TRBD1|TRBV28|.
CASLLRGQDEKLFF
TGTGCCAGCCTCCTTAGGGGGCAGGATGAAAAACTGTTTTTT
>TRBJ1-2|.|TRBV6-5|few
CASSGSPNYGYTF
TGTGCCAGCTCAGGCAGCCCCAACTATGGCTACACCTTC
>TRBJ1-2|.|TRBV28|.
CASSSPRGGGTTSYTF
TGTGCCAGCAGCAGCCCTCGGGGGGGTGGGACGACGAGCTACACCTTC
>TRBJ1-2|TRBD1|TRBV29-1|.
CSVDGTGGPGGYGYTF
TGCAGCGTTGATGGGACAGGGGGCCCGGGTGGGTATGGCTACACCTTC
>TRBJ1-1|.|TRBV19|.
CATRPNRGHPNTEAFF
TGTGCCACCCGCCCCAATCGGGGACACCCGAACACTGAAGCTTTCTTT
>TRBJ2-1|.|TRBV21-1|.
CASSKGRGRAPSYNEQFF
TGTGCCAGCAGCAAAGGTCGAGGGAGGGCCCCCTCCTACAATGAGCAGTTCTTC
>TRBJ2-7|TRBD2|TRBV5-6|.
CASSPGPGLAGFYEQYF
TGTGCCAGCAGCCCCGGGCCGGGACTAGCGGGTTTCTACGAGCAGTACTTC
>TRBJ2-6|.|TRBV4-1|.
CASSPPAAGANVLTF
TGCGCCAGCAGCCCCCCAGCGGCTGGGGCCAACGTCCTGACTTTC
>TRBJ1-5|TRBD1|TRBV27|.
CASSSLGTGFFIGNQPQHF
TGTGCCAGCAGTTCACTAGGGACAGGGTTTTTCATAGGCAATCAGCCCCAGCATTTT
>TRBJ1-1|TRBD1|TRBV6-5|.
CASRAGGNTEAFF
TGTGCCAGCAGGGCAGGGGGGAACACTGAAGCTTTCTTT
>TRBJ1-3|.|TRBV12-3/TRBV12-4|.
CASSFREPIYF
TGTGCCAGCAGTTTTCGGGAACCCATATATTTT
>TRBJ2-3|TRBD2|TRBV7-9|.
CASSTPLAGGTDTQYF
TGTGCCAGCAGCACCCCACTAGCGGGGGGCACAGATACGCAGTATTTT
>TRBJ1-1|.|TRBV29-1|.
CSVETGNTEAFF
TGCAGCGTTGAAACCGGGAACACTGAAGCTTTCTTT
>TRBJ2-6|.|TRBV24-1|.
CATSDTTGPGANVLTF
TGTGCCACCAGTGATACAACAGGGCCTGGGGCCAACGTCCTGACTTTC
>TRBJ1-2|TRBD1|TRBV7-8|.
CASSETGARYGYTF
TGTGCCAGCAGCGAAACAGGGGCGAGATATGGCTACACCTTC
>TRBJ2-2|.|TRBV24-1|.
CAPSGRATGELFF
TGTGCCCCCTCCGGGAGAGCCACCGGGGAGCTGTTTTTT
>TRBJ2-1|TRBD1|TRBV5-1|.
CASSLDPGQGYNEQFF
TGCGCCAGCAGCTTGGACCCGGGACAGGGCTACAATGAGCAGTTCTTC
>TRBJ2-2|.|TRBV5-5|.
CASSLGFTANTGELFF
TGTGCCAGCAGCTTGGGCTTCACAGCGAACACCGGGGAGCTGTTTTTT
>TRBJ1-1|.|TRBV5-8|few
CASSLAGFSTEAFF
TGTGCCAGCAGCTTGGCGGGGTTCAGCACTGAAGCTTTCTTT
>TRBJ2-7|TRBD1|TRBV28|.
CASNTDRGYEQYF
TGTGCCAGCAACACGGACAGGGGGTACGAGCAGTACTTC
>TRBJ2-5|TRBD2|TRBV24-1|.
CATSEHLAGGVETQYF
TGTGCCACCAGTGAACATCTAGCGGGAGGGGTAGAGACCCAGTACTTC
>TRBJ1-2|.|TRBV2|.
CASSGLGGGRDYGYTF
TGTGCCAGCAGTGGCCTAGGAGGCGGGCGGGACTATGGCTACACCTTC
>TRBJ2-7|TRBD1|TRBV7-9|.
CASSTGLGEQYF
TGTGCCAGCTCGACAGGGTTGGGGGAGCAGTACTTC
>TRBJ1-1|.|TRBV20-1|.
CSVTSGGEAFF
TGCAGTGTCACGTCGGGGGGTGAAGCTTTCTTT
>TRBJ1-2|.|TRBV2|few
CASRTGGLWPNYGYTF
TGTGCCAGCAGGACGGGCGGACTCTGGCCTAACTATGGCTACACCTTC
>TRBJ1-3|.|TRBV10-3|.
CAISDRTGNTIYF
TGTGCCATCAGTGACAGAACTGGAAACACCATATATTTT
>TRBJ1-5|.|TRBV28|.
CASSLWSGSSNQPQHF
TGTGCCAGCAGTTTATGGTCAGGTAGTTCCAATCAGCCCCAGCATTTT
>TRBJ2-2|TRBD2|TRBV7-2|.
CASSLPSGGTKRQELFF
TGTGCCAGCAGCTTACCCAGCGGGGGGACCAAACGTCAGGAGCTGTTTTTT
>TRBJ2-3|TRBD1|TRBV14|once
CASSRPGTGIDTQYF
TGTGCCAGCAGCCGTCCCGGGACAGGGATAGATACGCAGTATTTT
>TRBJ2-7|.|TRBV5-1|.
CASSSGHGISSYEQYF
TGCGCCAGCAGCTCGGGTCACGGGATAAGCTCCTACGAGCAGTACTTC
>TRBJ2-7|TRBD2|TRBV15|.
CATSRTSGRDISYEQYF
TGTGCCACCAGCAGGACTAGCGGGAGGGACATTTCCTACGAGCAGTACTTC
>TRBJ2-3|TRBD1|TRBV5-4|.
CASSIDRGSSDTQYF
TGTGCCAGCAGCATCGACAGGGGAAGTTCAGATACGCAGTATTTT
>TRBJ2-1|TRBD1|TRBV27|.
CASSLGQGYNEQFF
TGTGCCAGCAGTCTCGGACAGGGCTACAATGAGCAGTTCTTC
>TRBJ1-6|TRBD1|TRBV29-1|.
CSVQGGGNSPLHF
TGCAGCGTACAGGGGGGCGGTAATTCACCCCTCCACTTT
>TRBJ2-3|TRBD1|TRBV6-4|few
CASSATGQGITDTQYF
TGTGCCAGCAGTGCAACCGGACAGGGAATCACAGATACGCAGTATTTT
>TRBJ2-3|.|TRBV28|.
CASRGSSLSQDTQYF
TGTGCCAGCCGGGGATCTTCTTTGAGCCAAGATACGCAGTATTTT
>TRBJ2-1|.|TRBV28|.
CASGAGFFYNEQFF
TGTGCCAGCGGAGCGGGTTTTTTTTACAATGAGCAGTTCTTC
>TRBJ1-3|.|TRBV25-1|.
CASSESYNTIYF
TGTGCCAGCAGTGAATCCTACAACACCATATATTTT
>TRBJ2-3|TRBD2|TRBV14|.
CASSPWTSGRRSDTQYF
TGTGCCAGCAGCCCATGGACTAGCGGGAGACGTTCAGATACGCAGTATTTT
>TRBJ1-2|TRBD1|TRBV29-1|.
CSVDPRTGGRGYTF
TGCAGCGTTGATCCCCGGACAGGGGGCCGTGGCTACACCTTC
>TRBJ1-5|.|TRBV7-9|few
CASSLAGDSNQPQHF
TGTGCCAGCAGCTTAGCGGGCGACAGCAATCAGCCCCAGCATTTT
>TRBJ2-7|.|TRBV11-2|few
CASSLGPGSYEQYF
TGTGCCAGCAGCTTAGGTCCGGGGTCCTACGAGCAGTACTTC
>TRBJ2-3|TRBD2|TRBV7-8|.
CASSSLRREADTQYF
TGTGCCAGCAGCTCCCTCCGGCGGGAGGCAGATACGCAGTATTTT